The 5 T cell receptor beta chains presented below share a single source sample, sequenced in a study of T cell repertoires in cytomegalovirus infection. TCRdb fed the reads into MiXCR, producing one record per CDR3 protein. This table holds some 150,000 distinct CDR3 sequences, 23% found once. What was sequenced was PBMCs. The receptors derive from a human donor in good health (CMV status not recorded). Some clones in this sample may be carry-over from other donors' samples.

This clonotype was counted many times. V and J are TRBV7-9 and TRBJ1-3; D unresolved. Deletions cut 1 base from V and 5 bases from J, with 0 bases between. Germline assignment: CDR1 SEHNR and CDR2 FQNEAQ (reference sequence). The length of the CDR3 is 11 residues. The CDR3 is CASSLGNTIYF. CDR3 nucleotide sequence: TGTGCCAGCAGCTTAGGAAACACCATATATTTT.

This clonotype was recorded a few times. V is TRBV23-1 and J is TRBJ1-5; 10 positions match TRBD1. TRBV23-1 belongs to the ORF category, with a function that is uncertain. J was trimmed by 1 base and V by 6 bases; bases with no gene match: 6. The CDR3 loop spans 16 amino acids. The CDR3 region is CASRPGGQGSNQPQHF. The DNA of the CDR3 is TGCGCCAGCAGACCCGGGGGACAGGGGAGCAATCAGCCCCAGCATTTT.

This chain connects TRBV27 to TRBJ2-3; 13 positions agree with TRBD2. CDR3 size: 16 residues. Trimming took 3 bases from V and 3 from J; bases not matched to a gene: 3. Per germline, CDR1 MNHEY and CDR2 SMNVEV (reference sequence). CDR3 in amino acids: CASSFTGLAGTDTQYF. CDR3 DNA: TGTGCCAGCAGTTTTACGGGACTAGCGGGAACAGATACGCAGTATTTT.

On this clonotype: At one end the junction does not follow the germline gene, possibly because of a read error. This sequence joins TRBV18 and TRBJ1-1; a possible D gene is TRBD1 (5 bases). Germline V gives CDR1 KGHSH, CDR2 LQKENI. The CDR3 is 15 amino acids. The CDR3 here is CARSPGYRWGTKAFF. CDR3 nucleotide sequence: TGTGCCAGATCACCAGGGTACAGGTGGGGCACTAAAGCTTTCTTT.

The chain links TRBV6-1 to TRBJ2-7; D possibly corresponds to TRBD2 (5 bases). The CDR3 is 17 residues long. CDR1 is MNHNS, CDR2 SASEGT, per germline. Trimming shortened V by 3 bases and J by 7 bases, and 25 bases separated the two germline ends. CDR3 amino acids: CASSELLDRTHPREQYF. CDR3 nucleotides: TGTGCCAGCAGTGAGCTTCTTGACCGGACTCACCCCCGGGAGCAGTACTTC.